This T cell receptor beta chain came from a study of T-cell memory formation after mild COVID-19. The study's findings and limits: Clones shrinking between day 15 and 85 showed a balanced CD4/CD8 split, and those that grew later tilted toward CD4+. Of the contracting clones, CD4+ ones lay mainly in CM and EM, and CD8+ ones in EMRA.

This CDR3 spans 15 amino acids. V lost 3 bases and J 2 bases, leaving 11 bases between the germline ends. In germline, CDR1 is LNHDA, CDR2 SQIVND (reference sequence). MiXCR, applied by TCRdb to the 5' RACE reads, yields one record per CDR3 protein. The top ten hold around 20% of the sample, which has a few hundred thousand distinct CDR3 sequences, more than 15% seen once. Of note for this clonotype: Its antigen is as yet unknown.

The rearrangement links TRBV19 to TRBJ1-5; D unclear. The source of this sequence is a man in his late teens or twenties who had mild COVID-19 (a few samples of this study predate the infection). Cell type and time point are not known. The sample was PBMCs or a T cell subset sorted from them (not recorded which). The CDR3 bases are TGTGCCAGTAGTATCACGGCAGACGGCAATCAGCCCCAGCATTTT. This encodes CASSITADGNQPQHF.